This T cell receptor beta chain was found in a study of blood T cell repertoires in COVID-19. V lost 2 bases, J lost 4 bases, and 6 bases lay in between. Germline CDR1 is MNHEY and CDR2 is SMNVEV (reference sequence). The CDR3 covers 13 residues. As processed by the authors: Nucleated cell counts were estimated from reference gene primer amplification. The repertoire was sequenced with immunoSEQ multiplex PCR; TCRdb's copy has only in-frame clones and lacks some. That table gives V, J and clone size, and the DNA gave D and trimming. The table lists 400,000 to 450,000 clones, over 85% of them singletons. As regards this clone: The sample has other DNA sequences that encode this CDR3 too.

The sequence was obtained from a man between 18 and 29 years old with COVID-19, enrolled during active disease. The chain uses TRBV27 and TRBJ1-5; possibly TRBD1 for D (5 bases). The sequencing input was peripheral blood. CDR3: CASSLGQNQPQHF. In DNA form, the CDR3 reads TGTGCCAGCAGTTTAGGACAAAATCAGCCCCAGCATTTT.